The 12 T cell receptor beta chains reported below all come from one sample, sequenced in a study of T-cell memory formation after mild COVID-19. One entry per CDR3 protein, called by TCRdb with MiXCR from the 5' RACE reads. The sample shows roughly 130,000 distinct CDR3 sequences, over 15% of them seen only once. Source material: PBMCs or a T cell subset sorted from them (not recorded which). All receptors come from a man aged 18 to 30 who had mild COVID-19 (a few samples of this study predate the infection). Cell type and time point are not known.

There are a few counts of this clonotype. This likely comes from a read error, as the CDR3 has no conserved phenylalanine or tryptophan at its end. V is TRBV5-6 and J is TRBJ1-4; TRBD1 agrees at 7 bases. This CDR3 has 17 amino acids. V lost 0 bases, J lost 6 bases, and 11 bases stayed unmatched. Germline V lookup: CDR1 SGHDT, CDR2 YYEEEE. CDR3 in amino acids: CASSLGQGHSRYEKLFL. CDR3 bases: TGTGCCAGCAGCTTGGGACAGGGCCATAGTCGGTATGAAAAACTGTTTCTT.

This clonotype came up a few times. The chain couples TRBV7-9 to TRBJ2-3; TRBD2 aligns across 15 bases. V shed 4 bases, J shed 6 bases, and the junction held 8 bases outside the gene matches. The germline V gene has CDR1 SEHNR and CDR2 FQNEAQ (reference sequence). The CDR3 consists of 17 residues. CDR3 nucleotide sequence: TGTGCCAGCAGCTCGGGACTAGCGGGGGGATACGGGGATACGCAGTATTTT. It codes for CASSSGLAGGYGDTQYF.

This clonotype was observed a few times. This chain connects TRBV27 to TRBJ2-1; tentative D call: TRBD2 (5 bases). The CDR3 is 13 amino acids. The germline V gene has CDR1 MNHEY and CDR2 SMNVEV (reference sequence). Trimming removed 6 bases from V and 10 bases from J, with 16 bases in between. CDR3 amino acids: CASRYLAVREQFF. As DNA, the CDR3 is TGTGCCAGCAGGTATCTAGCCGTGCGGGAGCAGTTCTTC.

This rearrangement joins TRBV2 to TRBJ2-3; no clear D. Germline lookup yields CDR1 SNHLY and CDR2 FYNNEI. The CDR3 is 15 residues long. V was pared by 5 bases and J by 3 bases, with 15 bases between. CDR3 DNA sequence: TGTGCCAGCAGTAAAACTCTGAGAAGGACAGATACGCAGTATTTT. Protein sequence: CASSKTLRRTDTQYF.

The V call is TRBV20-1, the J call TRBJ2-5; 7 positions agree with TRBD1. With 2 bases clipped from V and 5 bases from J, the junction kept 5 bases outside the gene matches. In germline, CDR1 is DFQATT, CDR2 SNEGSKA (reference sequence). The CDR3 loop spans 13 amino acids. DNA for the CDR3: TGCAGTGCTAGATACAGGGGAAGGGAGACCCAGTACTTC. Residues: CSARYRGRETQYF.

This clonotype was seen a handful of times. This rearrangement joins TRBV20-1 to TRBJ2-3, with 9 bases matching TRBD1. There are 15 residues in the CDR3. The ends lost 4 bases at V and 3 bases at J; junction bases unmatched: 8. Germline V CDR1 and CDR2: DFQATT, SNEGSKA (reference sequence). The CDR3 here is CSATLRQGETDTQYF. As DNA, the CDR3 is TGCAGTGCTACCCTCCGACAGGGGGAGACAGATACGCAGTATTTT.

This clonotype has more than one count but fewer than ten. The chain links TRBV4-3 to TRBJ2-6; the D gene is possibly TRBD1 (5 bases). There are 17 residues in the CDR3. Germline loops: CDR1 LGHNA, CDR2 YSLEER. V lost 1 base and J lost 0, with 10 bases in between. CDR3 nucleotide sequence: TGCGCCAGCAGCCAAGGTCCAGGGCACTCTGGGGCCAACGTCCTGACTTTC. This codes for CASSQGPGHSGANVLTF.

This clonotype was seen many times. V gene TRBV5-4 combines with J gene TRBJ2-5, with 8 bases matching TRBD1. The germline V gene encodes CDR1 SGHNT and CDR2 YYREEE (reference sequence). V lost 4 bases and J lost 3; bases outside the gene matches: 2. CDR3 length: 13 residues. CDR3 sequence reads: CASSPTGEETQYF. CDR3 coding DNA: TGTGCCAGCAGCCCGACAGGGGAAGAGACCCAGTACTTC.

CDR3 in amino acids: CASTDTGANEKLFF. In nucleotides, the CDR3 is TGTGCCAGCACCGACACAGGGGCGAACGAAAAACTGTTTTTT. The chain couples TRBV11-2 to TRBJ1-4; TRBD1 aligns across 7 bases. CDR3 length: 14 residues. In germline, CDR1 is SGHAT, CDR2 FQNNGV. V lost 7 bases to trimming and J lost 8 bases; unmatched junction nucleotides: 10.

This clonotype was picked up a small number of times. This chain joins TRBV7-2 and TRBJ1-3; a weak D match, TRBD1 (6 bases). The CDR3 consists of 13 residues. Germline CDR1 reads SGHTA; CDR2 reads FQGNSA. V was cut by 5 bases and J by 8 bases, with 13 bases left in between. The CDR3 spells CASSPERQDTIYF. The CDR3 nucleotides are TGTGCCAGCAGCCCAGAACGACAGGACACCATATATTTT.

This chain connects TRBV20-1 to TRBJ1-2; D unresolved. This CDR3 comprises 15 residues. The V and J ends lost 3 bases and 4 bases respectively, with 18 bases between them. In germline, CDR1 is DFQATT, CDR2 SNEGSKA (reference sequence). As DNA, the CDR3 is TGCAGTGCTAGGGGAGGGATCGCCAACTCCTATGGCTACACCTTC. It specifies CSARGGIANSYGYTF.

The sample holds a few counts of this clonotype. CDR3 DNA sequence: TGTGCCAGCAGCTTAGCGCAGGGAGGCGGAGAGACCCAGTACTTC. It encodes CASSLAQGGGETQYF. The rearrangement uses TRBV7-6 and TRBJ2-5; tentative D call: TRBD2 (6 bases). Trimming cost V 0 bases and J 4 bases, with 12 bases left between them. CDR1 is SGHVS, CDR2 FNYEAQ, per germline. The CDR3 spans 15 residues.